A single sample gave rise to the 16 T cell receptor beta chains below, sequenced in a study of T cells in women clearing cervical HPV infection. The repertoire was sequenced with immunoSEQ multiplex PCR; TCRdb's copy has only in-frame clones and lacks some. The sample table sets out 40,000 or so clones. Material: blood buffy coat. The source is a woman aged 18-69 years with a cervical HPV16 infection that either progressed to CIN3+ or cleared (not recorded which).

To note about this clone: The read ends 3 residues before the CDR3 terminus; that terminus is restored from the germline J gene. The genes are TRBV30 and TRBJ2-1; 10 bases agree with TRBD2. The CDR3 spans 14 residues. Germline V gene sequence: CDR1 GTSNPN, CDR2 SVGIG (reference sequence). V shed 3 bases and J 4 bases; nucleotides not matched to a gene: 3. Partial CDR3 DNA: TGTGCCTGGAGAGGACTAGCGGTTTACAATGAG. Protein: CAWRGLAVYNE. The CDR3 in full is CAWRGLAVYNEQFF. Supplemented by reference TRBV30 and TRBJ2-1, the full variable domain reads SQTIHQWPATLVQPVGSPLSLECTVEGTSNPNLYWYRQAAGRGLQLLFYSVGIGQISSEVPQNLSASRPQDRQFILSSKKLLLSDSGFYLCAWRGLAVYNEQFFGPGTRLTVL.

A word on this clone: The read halts 3 residues ahead of the CDR3 end, with the missing end drawn from the germline J gene. This chain uses TRBV7-2 with TRBJ2-7, with TRBD2 as a possible D gene (5 bases). Trimming took off 3 bases at V and 3 bases at J, with 15 bases between the two ends. The CDR3 extends over 15 amino acids. Germline V lookup: CDR1 SGHTA, CDR2 FQGNSA. The sequenced part of the CDR3 DNA is TGTGCCAGCAGCTTCAGTACGAGAGGGCGCTACGAG. Protein sequence: CASSFSTRGRYE. The whole CDR3 protein reads CASSFSTRGRYEQYF. The whole variable domain, filled in from reference TRBV7-2 and TRBJ2-7, reads GAGVSQSPSNKVTEKGKDVELRCDPISGHTALYWYRQSLGQGLEFLIYFQGNSAPDKSGLPSDRFSAERTGGSVSTLTIQRTQQEDSAVYLCASSFSTRGRYEQYFGPGTRLTVT.

Regarding this clone: The CDR3 end falls 3 residues outside the read, so it is completed with the germline J gene. The chain couples TRBV7-2 to TRBJ2-7; the D is unclear. Germline values: CDR1 SGHTA, CDR2 FQGNSA. The CDR3 contains 13 residues. With 1 base removed from V and 4 bases from J, the gap between germline ends came to 8 bases. This chain's CDR3 is CASSLEARYEQYF. The CDR3 bases that were read are TGTGCCAGCAGCTTAGAAGCCCGTTACGAG. The whole variable domain, remainder taken from reference TRBV7-2 and TRBJ2-7, is GAGVSQSPSNKVTEKGKDVELRCDPISGHTALYWYRQSLGQGLEFLIYFQGNSAPDKSGLPSDRFSAERTGGSVSTLTIQRTQQEDSAVYLCASSLEARYEQYFGPGTRLTVT.

In regard to this clone: Sequencing ends 3 residues short of the CDR3 end; the germline J gene provides the rest. The V and J genes are TRBV19 and TRBJ1-2; D might be TRBD1 (5 bases). CDR1 is LNHDA, CDR2 SQIVND, per germline (reference sequence). This CDR3 is 13 amino acids long. CDR3 sequence: CASRGTLGGDYTF. The sequenced CDR3 bases are TGTGCCAGTCGAGGGACGCTCGGGGGGGAC.

In regard to this clone: The read ends 3 residues early relative to the CDR3; the germline J gene fills the gap. This rearrangement joins TRBV3-1 (or the pseudogene TRBV3-2) to TRBJ2-7, with a possible D match to TRBD1 (6 bases). The V and J ends lost 4 bases and 3 bases respectively, with 16 bases between them. Germline CDR1 is LGHDT and CDR2 is YNNKEL (reference sequence). The CDR3 loop spans 15 amino acids. CDR3 sequence reads: CASSPGWKGGYEQYF. The CDR3 DNA, read in part, is TGTGCCAGCAGCCCGGGATGGAAAGGGGGCTACGAG.

A remark on this clone: The sequence runs out 3 residues before the end of the CDR3; the remainder is reconstructed from the germline J gene. The genes are TRBV19 and TRBJ1-2, with D unresolved. CDR1 and CDR2 from the germline V gene are LNHDA and SQIVND (reference sequence). This CDR3 region has 17 residues. The CDR3 here is CASRIGGAGGYTDTYTF. CDR3 DNA, as far as it was read: TGTGCCAGTAGAATCGGCGGAGCGGGAGGGTACACAGATACC. The full variable domain, its missing parts supplied by reference TRBV19 and TRBJ1-2, is DGGITQSPKYLFRKEGQNVTLSCEQNLNHDAMYWYRQDPGQGLRLIYYSQIVNDFQKGDIAEGYSVSREKKESFPLTVTSAQKNPTAFYLCASRIGGAGGYTDTYTFGSGTRLTVV.

Concerning this clone itself: Read coverage stops 3 residues before the CDR3 terminus; the germline J gene supplies the remainder. The rearrangement uses TRBV29-1 and TRBJ1-1; perhaps TRBD1 as D (5 bases). This CDR3 is 13 amino acids long. Looked up from germline, CDR1 is SQVTM and CDR2 is ANQGSEA. With 0 bases removed from V and 4 bases from J, the gap between germline ends came to 9 bases. The CDR3 loop is CSVEETAGTEAFF. The sequenced CDR3 bases are TGCAGCGTTGAAGAGACAGCGGGCACTGAA.

Comment on this clone: With the read ending 3 residues before the CDR3 end, the germline J gene is used to fill in that end. This chain connects TRBV19 to TRBJ2-2; perhaps TRBD2 as D (6 bases). The germline V gene has CDR1 LNHDA and CDR2 SQIVND (reference sequence). The CDR3 has 15 residues. CDR3 bases read: TGTGCCAGTAGAGAAGGAGGGGAGAATAATTCACCG. It specifies CASREGGENNSP. The CDR3 in full is CASREGGENNSPLFF.

A note on this clone: The read is 3 residues too short to cover the CDR3 end, so that end is filled in from the germline J gene. The genes are TRBV28 and TRBJ2-2; 9 nucleotides match TRBD1. Germline V gene sequence: CDR1 MDHEN, CDR2 SYDVKM. This CDR3 spans 16 amino acids. Trimming removed 2 bases from V and 4 bases from J; junction bases left unmatched: 5. CDR3 amino acids: CASSLPGQGVTGELFF. The CDR3 DNA, read in part, is TGTGCCAGCAGTTTACCGGGACAGGGCGTCACCGGGGAG.

The sequenced part of the CDR3 DNA is TGCGCCAGCAGCTTGTTTCTGAACACCGGGGAG. Its protein is CASSLFLNTGE. The entire CDR3 protein reads CASSLFLNTGELFF. The V and J genes are TRBV5-1 and TRBJ2-2, with unresolved D. The CDR3 end falls 3 residues outside the read, so it is completed with the germline J gene. V dropped 1 base and J dropped 1 base, with 5 bases sitting between them. CDR3 length: 14 residues. Looked up from germline, CDR1 is SGHRS and CDR2 is YFSETQ.

As for this clone: The read comes to an end 3 residues before the CDR3 does, leaving the germline J gene to fill in the end. The chain is built from TRBV10-3 and TRBJ1-2; D is perhaps TRBD1 (6 bases). The germline V and J ends were trimmed by 4 bases and 4 bases, with 7 bases remaining between them. The germline V gene encodes CDR1 ENHRY and CDR2 SYGVKD. The CDR3 contains 12 residues. The CDR3 loop reads CAISADSYGYTF. The part of the CDR3 DNA that was read is TGTGCCATCAGTGCGGACAGCTATGGC.

Note on this clone: The CDR3 goes on 3 residues after the read ends, and that part is filled in from the germline J gene. This rearrangement joins TRBV2 to TRBJ2-3, with 8 bases identical to TRBD1. Germline CDR1 and CDR2: SNHLY and FYNNEI. The CDR3 has 15 amino acids. The CDR3 DNA, read in part, is TGTGCCAGCAGTGGGGGGACAGGAGGCCGGGGGACG. This encodes CASSGGTGGRGT. The entire CDR3 protein reads CASSGGTGGRGTQYF. Looking up the rest from reference TRBV2 and TRBJ2-3 gives the full variable domain: EPEVTQTPSHQVTQMGQEVILRCVPISNHLYFYWYRQILGQKVEFLVSFYNNEISEKSEIFDDQFSVERPDGSNFTLKIRSTKLEDSAMYFCASSGGTGGRGTQYFGPGTRLTVL.

Details on this clone: With the read ending 3 residues before the CDR3 end, the germline J gene is used to fill in that end. The V and J genes are TRBV6-2 or TRBV6-3 and TRBJ2-7, with D tentatively TRBD1 (5 bases). V was pared by 2 bases and J by 2 bases, with 16 bases between. CDR1 is MNHEY, CDR2 SVGEGT, per germline. CDR3 length: 16 residues. CDR3 region: CASSYKLGEGPYEQYF. CDR3 DNA (partial): TGTGCCAGCAGTTACAAGTTAGGGGAAGGACCCTACGAG.

Comment on this clone: The read halts 3 residues ahead of the CDR3 end, with the missing end drawn from the germline J gene. The gene calls are TRBV29-1 and TRBJ2-1; D is possibly TRBD1 (6 bases). The germline V and J ends were trimmed by 6 bases and 6 bases, with 12 bases remaining between them. The CDR3 consists of 12 residues. Germline-derived CDR1 and CDR2 are SQVTM and ANQGSEA. CDR3 protein: CSVIQGPNEQFF. Incomplete CDR3 DNA: TGCAGCGTGATCCAGGGGCCCAATGAG.

Concerning this clone: The CDR3 extends 3 residues past the end of the read, so its final part is completed from the germline J gene. V is TRBV5-1 and J is TRBJ2-5; 7 nucleotides align to TRBD2. There are 13 residues in the CDR3. Germline values: CDR1 SGHRS, CDR2 YFSETQ. The ends lost 4 bases at V and 3 bases at J; junction bases unmatched: 3. The chain's CDR3 is CASSPRGEETQYF. The DNA read from the CDR3 is TGCGCCAGCAGCCCTCGGGGGGAAGAGACC.

Remarks on this clone: Read sequence stops 3 residues before the CDR3 end, and the germline J gene provides the missing end. The chain uses TRBV7-2 and TRBJ1-2, with D unclear. In germline, CDR1 is SGHTA, CDR2 FQGNSA. There are 15 residues in the CDR3. CDR3 loop: CASSFYSGNFNDYTF. The DNA read from the CDR3 is TGTGCCAGCAGCTTTTATAGCGGGAACTTCAACGAC.